This TCR beta chain came from a study of T-cell memory formation after mild COVID-19. Study-level background: TCR clusters mostly belonged to single donors.

The CDR3 spans 16 residues. The germline V and J ends were trimmed by 5 bases and 6 bases, with 20 bases remaining between them. Germline V gene sequence: CDR1 KGHSH, CDR2 LQKENI. Each CDR3 protein is one row after TCRdb ran MiXCR on the 5' RACE reads. The sample includes just over 400,000 distinct CDR3 sequences, about 22% of them seen just once. The receptor comes from an adult woman who had mild COVID-19 (a few samples of this study predate the infection). Cell type and time point are not known. J is TRBJ2-4 and V is TRBV18, with D perhaps matching TRBD2 (6 bases). The sample was PBMCs or a T cell subset sorted from them (not recorded which). This chain's CDR3 is CASSLDRLVVGNIQYF. Here the CDR3 DNA reads TGTGCCAGCTCATTAGACAGACTAGTAGTTGGAAACATTCAGTACTTC.